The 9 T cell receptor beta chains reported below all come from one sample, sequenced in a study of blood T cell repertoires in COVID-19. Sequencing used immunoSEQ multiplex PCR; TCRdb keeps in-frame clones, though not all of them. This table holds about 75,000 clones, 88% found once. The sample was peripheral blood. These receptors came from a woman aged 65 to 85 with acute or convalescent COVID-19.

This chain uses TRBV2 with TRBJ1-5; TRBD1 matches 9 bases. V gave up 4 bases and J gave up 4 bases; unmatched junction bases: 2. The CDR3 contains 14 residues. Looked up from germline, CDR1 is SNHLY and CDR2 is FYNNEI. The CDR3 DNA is TGTGCCAGCAGTGCGGGACAGGGAAATCAGCCCCAGCATTTT. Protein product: CASSAGQGNQPQHF.

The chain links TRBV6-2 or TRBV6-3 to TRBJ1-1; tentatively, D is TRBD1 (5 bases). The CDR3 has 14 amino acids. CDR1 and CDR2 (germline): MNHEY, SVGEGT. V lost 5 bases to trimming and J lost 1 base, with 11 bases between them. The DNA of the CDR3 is TGTGCCAGCAGTATTACACAGGCGAACACTGAAGCTTTCTTT. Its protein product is CASSITQANTEAFF.

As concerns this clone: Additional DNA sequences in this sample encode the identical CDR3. The CDR3 here is CASSLAGDGRGEQYF. The CDR3 region has the DNA TGCGCCAGCAGCTTGGCCGGGGACGGTCGGGGGGAGCAGTACTTC. The rearrangement links TRBV5-1 to TRBJ2-7, with TRBD2 as a possible D gene (6 bases). V dropped 0 bases and J dropped 7 bases, with 17 bases sitting between them. The V gene's germline CDR1 is SGHRS and CDR2 YFSETQ. This CDR3 has 15 residues.

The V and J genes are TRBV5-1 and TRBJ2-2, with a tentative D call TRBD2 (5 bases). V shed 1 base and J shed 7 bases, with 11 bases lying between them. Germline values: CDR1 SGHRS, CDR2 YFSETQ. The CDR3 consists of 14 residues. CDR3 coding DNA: TGCGCCAGCAGCTTGAGGGCCCGGGACGGGGAGCTGTTTTTT. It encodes CASSLRARDGELFF.

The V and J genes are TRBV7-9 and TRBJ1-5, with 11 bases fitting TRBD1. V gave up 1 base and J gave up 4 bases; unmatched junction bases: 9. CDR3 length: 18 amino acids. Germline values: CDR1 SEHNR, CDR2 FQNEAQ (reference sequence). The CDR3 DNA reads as TGTGCCAGCAGCTTAGGTCGGACAGGGGGCTGGATGAATCAGCCCCAGCATTTT. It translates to CASSLGRTGGWMNQPQHF.

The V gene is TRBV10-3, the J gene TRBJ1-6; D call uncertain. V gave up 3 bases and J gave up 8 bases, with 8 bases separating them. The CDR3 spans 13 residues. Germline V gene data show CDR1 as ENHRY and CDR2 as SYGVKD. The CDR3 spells CAISDGLHSPLHF. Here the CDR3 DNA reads TGTGCCATCAGTGATGGCTTACATTCACCCCTCCACTTT.

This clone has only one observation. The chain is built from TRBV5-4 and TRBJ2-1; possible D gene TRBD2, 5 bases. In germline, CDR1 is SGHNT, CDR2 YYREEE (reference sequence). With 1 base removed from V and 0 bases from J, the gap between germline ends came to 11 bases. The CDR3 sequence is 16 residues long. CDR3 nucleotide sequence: TGTGCCAGCAGCTTGCGGGGTATTGGCTCCTACAATGAGCAGTTCTTC. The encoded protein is CASSLRGIGSYNEQFF.

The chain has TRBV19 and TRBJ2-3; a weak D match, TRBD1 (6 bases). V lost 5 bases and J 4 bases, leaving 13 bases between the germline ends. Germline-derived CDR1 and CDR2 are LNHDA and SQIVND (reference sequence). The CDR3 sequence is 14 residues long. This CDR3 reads CASSSPGAADTQYF. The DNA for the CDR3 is TGTGCCAGTAGTTCCCCAGGGGCCGCAGATACGCAGTATTTT.

The chain's CDR3 is CASSLGVAGGNQPQHF. CDR3 bases: TGTGCCAGCAGTTTAGGGGTTGCAGGGGGCAATCAGCCCCAGCATTTT. This rearrangement joins TRBV28 to TRBJ1-5; possible D gene TRBD1, 6 bases. Germline V gene lookup returns CDR1 MDHEN and CDR2 SYDVKM. This CDR3 has 16 residues. V lost 2 bases, J lost 2 bases, and 13 bases lay in between.